This TCR beta chain was retrieved from a study of beta chain features in type 1 diabetes. The CDR3 consists of 16 residues. J lost 5 bases, V lost 6 bases, and 13 bases had no gene match. Germline assignment: CDR1 GTSNPN and CDR2 SVGIG (reference sequence). With regard to this clone: Its specificity is not known.

About 110 mL of blood, on average, came from one heparinised draw per donor. Isolated RNA was reverse transcribed in full, so expressed TCRB transcripts were sequenced. The protocol was immunoSEQ multiplex PCR, while the TCRdb copy is restricted to in-frame clones and leaves out a portion. The profile shows about 240,000 clones, more than 11% of them singletons. General study results and limits: A moderate, significant TCRB CDR3 shortening appeared in type 1 diabetes across four CD4+ subsets.

The receptor was derived from a man between 25 and 39 years old with type 1 diabetes. Sequencing used naive CD4+ T cells from blood. This rearrangement joins TRBV30 to TRBJ2-2, with 9 positions matching TRBD2. CDR3 residues: CACTRIAGAPTGELFF. The CDR3 DNA reads TGTGCCTGTACCCGGATAGCGGGAGCTCCTACCGGGGAGCTGTTTTTT.